This T cell receptor (beta chain) was obtained from a study of shared clonotypes between healthy human individuals. Clones were read by immunoSEQ multiplex PCR, and TCRdb kept only the in-frame ones, dropping some. Among hundreds of thousands of clones listed, about 95% were seen once. Naive CD8 cells, CD45RO-negative and positively selected for CCR7, excluded terminally differentiated effector memory CD45RA+ cells. Trimming took 0 bases from V and 5 from J, leaving 13 bases between them. Germline lookup yields CDR1 SNHLY and CDR2 FYNNEI. The CDR3 is 15 residues long. Material for sequencing was naive CD8+ T cells sorted from blood. The TCR originated in a woman aged 25-40 years in good health. The rearrangement uses TRBV2 and TRBJ1-1; D not resolved. CDR3 sequence reads: CASSEAPSERTEAFF. The CDR3 DNA is TGTGCCAGCAGTGAAGCGCCGAGCGAGAGGACTGAAGCTTTCTTT. The complete variable domain, with remaining parts taken from reference TRBV2 and TRBJ1-1, reads EPEVTQTPSHQVTQMGQEVILRCVPISNHLYFYWYRQILGQKVEFLVSFYNNEISEKSEIFDDQFSVERPDGSNFTLKIRSTKLEDSAMYFCASSEAPSERTEAFFGQGTRLTVV.